This is a list of T cell receptor beta chains from one sample in a study of blood T cell repertoires in COVID-19. Produced via immunoSEQ multiplex PCR; TCRdb's table is partial and in-frame only. The repertoire has hundreds of thousands of clones, 70% to 90% of them found once; the top ten carry approximately 6%. The sequenced sample consisted of peripheral blood. These receptors were taken from a man older than 75 with acute or convalescent COVID-19. Both conserved end residues are part of each CDR3. A D gene is named only where the DNA matches it firmly. Size is omitted from some rows. Given values are once, few, many or a class for expanded clones.

j_call v_call d_call clone_size cdr3_nt cdr3_aa
TRBJ2-3 TRBV24-1 TRBD1 . TGTGCCACAAGTGATACGCACAGGGGGCTAAGCACAGATACGCAGTATTTT CATSDTHRGLSTDTQYF
TRBJ1-1 TRBV27 TRBD1 . TGTGCCAGCAGTTCATCGGGACAGGTGGGCACTGAAGCTTTCTTT CASSSSGQVGTEAFF
TRBJ2-5 TRBV28 . . TGTGCCAGCAGTTTTGGCGGGGTGGAGACCCAGTACTTC CASSFGGVETQYF
TRBJ1-2 TRBV28 TRBD1 once TGTGCCAGTGGGGACAGCCTAAACTATGGCTACACCTTC CASGDSLNYGYTF
TRBJ2-1 TRBV11-3 TRBD1 . TGTGCCAGCAGCTCGACAGGGTATGAGCAGTTCTTC CASSSTGYEQFF
TRBJ2-7 TRBV6-5 . . TGTGCCAGCAGTCCTGACCTGAGGGCCTCCTACGAGCAGTACTTC CASSPDLRASYEQYF
TRBJ2-7 TRBV5-1 . . TGCGCCAGCAGCTTGGGGGATACAGGTGCCTACGAGCAGTACTTC CASSLGDTGAYEQYF
TRBJ1-6 TRBV18 . . TGTGCCAGCTCACCTTTCCGACAGAATAATTCACCCCTCCACTTT CASSPFRQNNSPLHF
TRBJ2-5 TRBV6-6 . . TGTGCCAGCAGCCCCATAAGGGGCGCGGAGACCCAGTACTTC CASSPIRGAETQYF
TRBJ2-1 TRBV15 TRBD2 . TGTGCCACCAGCACCAAGGGACTAGCCTACAATGAGCAGTTCTTC CATSTKGLAYNEQFF
TRBJ2-3 TRBV7-2 . . TGTGCCAGCAGACCGGGACTCGCAAACACAGATACGCAGTATTTT CASRPGLANTDTQYF
TRBJ1-1 TRBV11-2 TRBD1 . TGTGCCAGCAGCTCCCACCGGGACAGGGCCACTGAAGCTTTCTTT CASSSHRDRATEAFF
TRBJ1-3 TRBV11-2 . . TGTGCCAGCAGCACAGGGAATGGAAACACCATATATTTT CASSTGNGNTIYF
TRBJ2-1 TRBV4-1 TRBD2 . TGCGCCAGCAGCCAAGTCGGGACTAGCATAAACAATGAGCAGTTCTTC CASSQVGTSINNEQFF
TRBJ2-3 TRBV7-8 . . TGTGCCAGCAGCCCTGGCACAGATACGCAGTATTTT CASSPGTDTQYF
TRBJ2-2 TRBV5-1 . few TGCGCCAGCAGCCCTCGGGTAGCGGATAACACCGGGGAGCTGTTTTTT CASSPRVADNTGELFF
TRBJ2-1 TRBV29-1 TRBD2 once TGCAGCGTTGCCGTTGGCGGGAGGGTGGTTGAGCAGTTCTTC CSVAVGGRVVEQFF
TRBJ2-2 TRBV4-3 . . TGCGCCAGCAGCCAAGATCTTGCTTCCTCAGCCGGGGAGCTGTTTTTT CASSQDLASSAGELFF
TRBJ1-2 TRBV7-9 TRBD1 . TGTGCCAGCAACGCGCAGGGGGCGAACTATGGCTACACCTTC CASNAQGANYGYTF
TRBJ1-5 TRBV12-3/TRBV12-4 . once TGTGCCAGCAGTGTTTTCGGCGGGAGTCTTCAGCATTTT CASSVFGGSLQHF
TRBJ1-2 TRBV27 TRBD1 . TGTGCCAGCAGTTTATCGACAGGGGGAGGCAGTGAGGGCTACACCTTC CASSLSTGGGSEGYTF
TRBJ2-5 TRBV7-9 TRBD1 . TGTGCCAGCAGCTTGGCGGGACAGGGGGCCGAGACCCAGTACTTC CASSLAGQGAETQYF
TRBJ2-1 TRBV24-1 TRBD2 once TGTGCCACCAGTGATAGAACTAGCGGGAGCGATGAGCAGTTCTTC CATSDRTSGSDEQFF
TRBJ2-1 TRBV7-2 . . TGTGCCAGCAGCTCACGGAAGCCTAGCTCCTACAATGAGCAGTTCTTC CASSSRKPSSYNEQFF
TRBJ2-3 TRBV6-5 . . TGTGCCAGCAGCGCGACACGGACATCAGATACGCAGTATTTT CASSATRTSDTQYF
TRBJ2-3 TRBV18 TRBD2 . TGTGCCAGCTCACCAAACCTAGCGGGAGATACGCAGTATTTT CASSPNLAGDTQYF
TRBJ1-3 TRBV18 . . TGTGCCAGCTCACCAAGGGAGACAGGCCCAGGGGCTGGAAACACCATATATTTT CASSPRETGPGAGNTIYF
TRBJ2-1 TRBV11-3 TRBD2 . TGTGCCAGCAGCCCCAGAGGGACTAGCGCATACAATGAGCAGTTCTTC CASSPRGTSAYNEQFF
TRBJ2-1 TRBV6-6 TRBD1 . TGTGCCAGCAGGCGAGGGACAGGCTGGCTCAATGAGCAGTTCTTC CASRRGTGWLNEQFF
TRBJ2-3 TRBV9 TRBD2 . TGTGCCAGCGCGGGGGGGGCCCAGGGCACAGATACGCAGTATTTT CASAGGAQGTDTQYF
TRBJ2-3 TRBV19 . . TGTGCCAGTAGTAGGTACAGTTCCACAGATACGCAGTATTTT CASSRYSSTDTQYF
TRBJ1-2 TRBV9 TRBD1 . TGTGCCAGCAGCGTAGGACAGGGATGGGTCTATGGCTACACCTTC CASSVGQGWVYGYTF
TRBJ2-1 TRBV27 TRBD2 . TGTGCCAGCAGGCCGGGACTAGGGTACAATGAGCAGTTCTTC CASRPGLGYNEQFF
TRBJ2-3 TRBV29-1 TRBD2 . TGCAGCGTTAGAATAGCGGGAGCCAGCACAGATACGCAGTATTTT CSVRIAGASTDTQYF
TRBJ2-2 TRBV6-5 TRBD1 . TGTGCCAGTTGGACAGGGGGCGCGAACACCGGGGAGCTGTTTTTT CASWTGGANTGELFF
TRBJ1-5 TRBV9 . . TGTGCCAGCAGCGCCTCGGGGTACGGTCAGCCCCAGCATTTT CASSASGYGQPQHF
TRBJ2-3 TRBV7-2 TRBD2 . TGTGCCAGCAGCCTCCAGGTTAGCGGGAGGAGCACAGATACGCAGTATTTT CASSLQVSGRSTDTQYF
TRBJ1-5 TRBV19 TRBD1 . TGTGCCAGTAGTAAGACAGGGTATGATCAGCCCCAGCATTTT CASSKTGYDQPQHF